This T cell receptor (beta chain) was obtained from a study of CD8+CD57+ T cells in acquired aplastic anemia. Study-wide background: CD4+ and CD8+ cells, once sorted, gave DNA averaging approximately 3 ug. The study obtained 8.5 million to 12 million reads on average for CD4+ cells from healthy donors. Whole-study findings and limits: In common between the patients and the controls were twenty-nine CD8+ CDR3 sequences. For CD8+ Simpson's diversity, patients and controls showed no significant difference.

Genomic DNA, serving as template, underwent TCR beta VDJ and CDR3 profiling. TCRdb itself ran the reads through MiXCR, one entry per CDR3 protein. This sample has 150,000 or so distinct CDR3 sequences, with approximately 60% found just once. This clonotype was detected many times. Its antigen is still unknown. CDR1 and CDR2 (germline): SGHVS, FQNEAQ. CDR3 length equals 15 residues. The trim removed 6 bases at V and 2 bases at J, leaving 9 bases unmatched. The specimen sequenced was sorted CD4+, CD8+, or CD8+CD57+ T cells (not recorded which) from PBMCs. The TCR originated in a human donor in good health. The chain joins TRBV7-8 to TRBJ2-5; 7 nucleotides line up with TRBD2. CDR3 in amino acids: CASSWAGVGQETQYF. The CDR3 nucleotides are TGTGCCAGCAGTTGGGCGGGAGTGGGGCAAGAGACCCAGTACTTC.